The 7 T cell receptor beta chains reported below all come from one sample, sequenced in a study of Ad26.COV2.S vaccination and SARS-CoV-2 variants. Regarding treatment: over 15 received Ad26.COV2.S at low or high dose, single or two shots; several received placebo; per-sample allocation not given. The study sampled participants on day 63 after the first vaccine or placebo injection. The repertoire was sequenced with immunoSEQ multiplex PCR; TCRdb's copy has only in-frame clones and lacks some. This table holds about 350,000 clones, roughly 89% found once. Here the sequenced sample was peripheral blood, taken in a trial of Ad26.COV2.S vaccine versus placebo. The receptors here all came from a person aged 18 to 65 who received the Ad26.COV2.S COVID-19 vaccine or a placebo.

The CDR3 sequence: CASSSGINEKLFF. The CDR3 coding sequence is TGTGCCAGCAGCTCAGGGATTAATGAAAAACTGTTTTTT. The V gene is TRBV11-2, the J gene TRBJ1-4, with a tentative D call TRBD1 (5 bases). This CDR3 is built from 13 residues. The ends were cut back, 4 bases at V and 4 bases at J, with 7 bases in the middle. From germline, CDR1 is SGHAT and CDR2 FQNNGV.

V is TRBV2 and J is TRBJ2-5; the match to TRBD2 covers 12 bases. Germline-derived CDR1 and CDR2 are SNHLY and FYNNEI. The CDR3 length is 17 residues. V gave up 0 bases and J gave up 5 bases; unmatched junction bases: 7. CDR3 nucleotide sequence: TGTGCCAGCAGTGAAGCCTTGACTAGCGGGGGCGGTGAGACCCAGTACTTC. Translation: CASSEALTSGGGETQYF.

The chain employs TRBV7-2 and TRBJ1-1, with TRBD1 matching over 7 bases. Germline CDR1 is SGHTA and CDR2 is FQGNSA. The CDR3 length is 17 residues. V dropped 5 bases and J dropped 3; count of bases not matched to a gene: 15. The CDR3, as DNA: TGTGCCAGCAGCGAACAGGGGTACGGCTTTGCGGACACTGAAGCTTTCTTT. The encoded protein is CASSEQGYGFADTEAFF.

The rearrangement joins TRBV2 to TRBJ1-4; D not resolved. Trimming took off 1 base at V and 0 bases at J, with 9 bases between the two ends. From germline, CDR1 is SNHLY and CDR2 FYNNEI. This CDR3 has 16 amino acids. CDR3 coding DNA: TGTGCCAGCAGTGAAGTCACCAGTGCAACTAATGAAAAACTGTTTTTT. It yields the protein CASSEVTSATNEKLFF.

The chain recombines TRBV12-5 with TRBJ2-3; 10 bases line up with TRBD2. With 6 bases clipped from V and 1 base from J, the junction kept 1 base outside the gene matches. Germline lookup yields CDR1 LGHNT and CDR2 FRNRAP. The CDR3 covers 14 residues. CDR3 bases: TGTGCTAGTGGAGCGGGAGGGGGCACAGATACGCAGTATTTT. It yields the protein CASGAGGGTDTQYF.

This clone was counted between two and nine times. J is TRBJ1-2 and V is TRBV18; D gene uncertain. CDR1 and CDR2 from the germline V gene are KGHSH and LQKENI. This CDR3 is built from 14 residues. V gave up 1 base and J gave up 7 bases, with 13 bases separating them. CDR3 protein: CASSPQGNPIGYTF. The CDR3 DNA reads TGTGCCAGCTCACCACAGGGAAACCCTATTGGCTACACCTTC. The full variable domain, with the rest looked up from reference TRBV18 and TRBJ1-2, is NAGVMQNPRHLVRRRGQEARLRCSPMKGHSHVYWYRQLPEEGLKFMVYLQKENIIDESGMPKERFSAEFPKEGPSILRIQQVVRGDSAAYFCASSPQGNPIGYTFGSGTRLTVV.

The chain carries TRBV9 and TRBJ1-2; the D gene is possibly TRBD1 (6 bases). Per germline, CDR1 SGDLS and CDR2 YYNGEE. Trimming removed 3 bases at V and 4 bases at J, with 16 bases between. This CDR3 comprises 15 residues. DNA of the CDR3: TGTGCCAGCAGCGCTGGGGGGGCAGGGATCTATGGCTACACCTTC. This gives the protein CASSAGGAGIYGYTF. Filled out from reference TRBV9 and TRBJ1-2, the complete variable domain reads DSGVTQTPKHLITATGQRVTLRCSPRSGDLSVYWYQQSLDQGLQFLIQYYNGEERAKGNILERFSAQQFPDLHSELNLSSLELGDSALYFCASSAGGAGIYGYTFGSGTRLTVV.